One and the same sample provided the 26 T cell receptor beta chains below, sequenced in a study of graft-versus-host responses after intestinal transplantation. TCRdb keeps only in-frame clones here, not all; method: immunoSEQ multiplex PCR. Of 85,000 to 100,000 clones detected, 85% to 95% appear once; the ten largest clones hold over 0.055%. The antigens these receptors bind are not known. Sequenced here: unstimulated CD8+ T cells sorted from spleen or lymph node cells, sampled before transplant. Every receptor here comes from a human donor who was the organ donor for an intestinal transplant.

The rearrangement links TRBV7-9 to TRBJ2-7, with 10 bases lining up with TRBD2. V dropped 2 bases and J dropped 5; count of bases not matched to a gene: 15. The CDR3 is 18 residues long. CDR1 and CDR2 from the germline V gene are SEHNR and FQNEAQ (reference sequence). CDR3 protein: CASSLLFVESSGSDEQYF. In DNA form, the CDR3 reads TGTGCCAGCAGCTTACTATTCGTGGAATCTAGCGGGAGCGACGAGCAGTACTTC.

This clone came up once. The chain links TRBV7-6 to TRBJ2-7; TRBD1 matches 7 bases. The trim removed 1 base at V and 0 bases at J, leaving 0 bases unmatched. The CDR3 extends over 14 amino acids. Per the germline V gene, CDR1 is SGHVS and CDR2 is FNYEAQ. The DNA of the CDR3 is TGTGCCAGCAGCTTAGGGGACAGCTCCTACGAGCAGTACTTC. It is translated as CASSLGDSSYEQYF.

The CDR3 DNA is TGCGCCAGCAGCTTTGCGTCAGCGAGCACAGATACGCAGTATTTT. Residues: CASSFASASTDTQYF. This chain connects TRBV5-1 to TRBJ2-3; D call uncertain. The V gene's germline CDR1 is SGHRS and CDR2 YFSETQ. This CDR3 region has 15 residues. Trimming left V 2 bases short and J 0 bases short, with 10 bases between.

V and J are TRBV5-6 and TRBJ2-2, with a weak D call TRBD2 (5 bases). The CDR3 is 15 residues long. Per germline, CDR1 SGHDT and CDR2 YYEEEE. V shed 0 bases and J shed 5 bases, with 11 bases lying between them. The CDR3: CASSLDPRGTGELFF. For the CDR3, the DNA is TGTGCCAGCAGCTTGGATCCGAGAGGGACCGGGGAGCTGTTTTTT.

The V call is TRBV2, the J call TRBJ2-5; D remains unclear. The CDR3 extends over 18 amino acids. V was cut by 3 bases and J by 0 bases, with 20 bases left in between. Germline-derived CDR1 and CDR2 are SNHLY and FYNNEI. The CDR3 sequence: CASSDSNWAEEYQETQYF. In DNA form, the CDR3 reads TGTGCCAGCAGTGATTCTAATTGGGCAGAAGAGTACCAAGAGACCCAGTACTTC.

The V gene is TRBV4-2, the J gene TRBJ2-7, with 11 bases aligning to TRBD2. CDR1 LGHNA and CDR2 YNFKEQ come from the germline V gene. The CDR3 length is 16 residues. The J segment lost 3 bases and the V segment lost 0 bases, leaving 4 bases of the junction unmatched. The chain's CDR3 is CASSQDQTSGSYEQYF. The CDR3 coding sequence is TGTGCCAGCAGCCAAGATCAAACTAGCGGGAGCTACGAGCAGTACTTC.

This clone was observed once. The chain uses TRBV5-1 and TRBJ2-3; 9 bases line up with TRBD2. The V and J ends lost 2 bases and 6 bases, in that order; junction bases with no gene match: 4. This CDR3 region has 14 residues. Germline V CDR1 and CDR2: SGHRS, YFSETQ. The CDR3 is CASSLTSGLDTQYF. The DNA for the CDR3 is TGCGCCAGCAGCTTAACTAGCGGGCTTGATACGCAGTATTTT.

This CDR3 reads CASSFAGGPDTQYF. For the CDR3, the DNA is TGTGCCAGCAGTTTTGCGGGAGGGCCAGATACGCAGTATTTT. The chain recombines TRBV28 with TRBJ2-3, with 9 bases matching TRBD2. The CDR3 runs 14 residues. Germline V gene lookup returns CDR1 MDHEN and CDR2 SYDVKM. The trim removed 3 bases at V and 4 bases at J, leaving 2 bases unmatched.

The chain combines TRBV4-1 with TRBJ1-1; 7 bases agree with TRBD1. V lost 4 bases and J lost 6; bases outside the gene matches: 14. Germline V lookup: CDR1 MGHRA, CDR2 YSYEKL. The CDR3 contains 16 residues. CDR3 loop: CASSPRTLQGKPEAFF. In DNA form, the CDR3 reads TGCGCCAGCAGCCCGCGCACGCTACAGGGGAAGCCTGAAGCTTTCTTT.

The chain uses TRBV13 and TRBJ1-6; D is unclear. Germline V lookup: CDR1 PRHDT, CDR2 FYEKMQ (reference sequence). The CDR3 is 12 residues long. The ends were cut back, 1 base at V and 9 bases at J, with 4 bases in the middle. The CDR3 nucleotides read TGTGCCAGCAGCTTAGTCGGTTCACCCCTCCACTTT. Translated, it gives CASSLVGSPLHF.

Regarding this clone: A read error may produce the germline difference seen at one junction end. The chain joins TRBV20-1 to TRBJ2-7; 9 bases agree with TRBD2. The germline CDR1 and CDR2 sequences are DFQATT and SNEGSKA (reference sequence). The CDR3 contains 11 residues. The CDR3 sequence: CSARAGGRALF. The DNA for the CDR3 is TGCAGTGCTAGAGCGGGCGGGAGGGCCCTCTTC.

CDR3 amino acids: CASSENGQGPTGELFF. The CDR3 region has the DNA TGTGCCAGCAGTGAAAACGGACAGGGCCCTACCGGGGAGCTGTTTTTT. This chain joins TRBV25-1 and TRBJ2-2; 8 nucleotides agree with TRBD1. The V gene end was trimmed by 2 bases and the J gene end by 5 bases; junction bases not matched to a gene: 7. The CDR3 has 16 amino acids. Germline V gene lookup returns CDR1 MGHDK and CDR2 SYGVNS. Using reference TRBV25-1 and TRBJ2-2 for the parts outside the CDR3, the full variable domain is EADIYQTPRYLVIGTGKKITLECSQTMGHDKMYWYQQDPGMELHLIHYSYGVNSTEKGDLSSESTVSRIRTEHFPLTLESARPSHTSQYLCASSENGQGPTGELFFGEGSRLTVL.

This clone has just one count. The rearrangement joins TRBV2 to TRBJ2-3; 14 bases are a match to TRBD2. Per germline, CDR1 SNHLY and CDR2 FYNNEI. J was trimmed by 11 bases and V by 9 bases; bases with no gene match: 10. This CDR3 has 14 residues. CDR3 in amino acids: CARGLAGGPRGQYF. The CDR3 coding sequence is TGTGCCAGAGGACTAGCGGGAGGACCCCGAGGGCAGTATTTT.

The chain carries TRBV7-3 and TRBJ2-1, with D maybe TRBD1 (6 bases). The CDR3 totals 16 residues. Trimming cost V 3 bases and J 6 bases, with 18 bases left between them. In germline, CDR1 is SGHTA, CDR2 FQGTGA. The CDR3 DNA reads as TGTGCCAGCAGCTTCCAGGGGTTCGCTAGACCCAATGAGCAGTTCTTC. Translating gives CASSFQGFARPNEQFF.

The chain has TRBV9 and TRBJ1-1; the D is unclear. Trimming shortened V by 2 bases and J by 5 bases, and 13 bases separated the two germline ends. There are 14 residues in the CDR3. From germline, CDR1 is SGDLS and CDR2 YYNGEE. CDR3 amino acids: CASSVVSGGTEAFF. The CDR3 DNA follows: TGTGCCAGCAGCGTCGTTAGCGGTGGAACTGAAGCTTTCTTT.

The chain couples TRBV28 to TRBJ1-2; 9 nucleotides line up with TRBD1. The CDR3 has 16 amino acids. The trim removed 4 bases at V and 3 bases at J, leaving 9 bases unmatched. Germline lookup yields CDR1 MDHEN and CDR2 SYDVKM. In nucleotides, the CDR3 is TGTGCCAGCAGTTATTCTAAGACAGGGGGTGACTATGGCTACACCTTC. This translates into CASSYSKTGGDYGYTF.

The chain combines TRBV6-5 with TRBJ2-1; possible D gene TRBD2, 7 bases. CDR1 MNHEY and CDR2 SVGAGI come from the germline V gene. This CDR3 is 15 amino acids long. V lost 8 bases, J lost 3 bases, and 17 bases lay in between. Here the CDR3 reads CASHLGGGGYNEQFF. CDR3 sequence (DNA): TGTGCCAGCCACCTAGGGGGAGGGGGCTACAATGAGCAGTTCTTC.

This clone turned up a few times. The chain employs TRBV7-9 and TRBJ2-1; 8 nucleotides match TRBD2. The germline V gene has CDR1 SEHNR and CDR2 FQNEAQ (reference sequence). V lost 5 bases to trimming and J lost 4 bases; unmatched junction nucleotides: 10. The length of the CDR3 is 16 residues. The CDR3 region is CASSPRSGSGYNEQFF. As DNA, the CDR3 is TGTGCCAGCAGCCCGAGAAGCGGGAGTGGGTACAATGAGCAGTTCTTC.

The genes are TRBV4-1 and TRBJ1-6; possible D gene TRBD1, 6 bases. Germline CDR1 is MGHRA and CDR2 is YSYEKL. Trimming took off 1 base at V and 9 bases at J, with 13 bases between the two ends. CDR3 length: 15 amino acids. CDR3 DNA sequence: TGCGCCAGCAGCCAAGGGGGACATCTATTTTCACCCCTCCACTTT. It codes for CASSQGGHLFSPLHF.

The CDR3 region has the DNA TGTGCCAGTAGTATCGTCGGGGGCTACGAGCAGTACTTC. Translation gives CASSIVGGYEQYF. This chain joins TRBV19 and TRBJ2-7; possible D gene TRBD2, 6 bases. V lost 3 bases to trimming and J lost 3 bases, with 9 bases between them. Germline CDR1 LNHDA, CDR2 SQIVND (reference sequence). CDR3 length: 13 residues. Variable domain in full (rest from reference TRBV19 and TRBJ2-7): DGGITQSPKYLFRKEGQNVTLSCEQNLNHDAMYWYRQDPGQGLRLIYYSQIVNDFQKGDIAEGYSVSREKKESFPLTVTSAQKNPTAFYLCASSIVGGYEQYFGPGTRLTVT.

This clone was picked up a small number of times. The chain couples TRBV6-5 to TRBJ1-1; possible D gene TRBD1, 6 bases. V lost 4 bases to trimming and J lost 3 bases, with 18 bases between them. Germline CDR1 MNHEY, CDR2 SVGAGI. This CDR3 comprises 16 residues. The CDR3 loop is CASSWSVFRGHTEAFF. For the CDR3, the DNA is TGTGCCAGCAGTTGGTCGGTTTTCAGGGGACACACTGAAGCTTTCTTT.

This clone occurred once. The rearrangement joins TRBV14 to TRBJ2-3; 7 positions match TRBD2. The germline gives CDR1 SGHDN, CDR2 FVKESK. The CDR3 runs to 17 residues. The V segment lost 3 bases and the J segment 1 base; nucleotides outside the gene matches: 10. The CDR3 spells CASSHRDYFFRTDTQYF. In nucleotides, the CDR3 is TGTGCCAGCAGCCACCGGGACTACTTTTTTCGCACAGATACGCAGTATTTT.

The chain joins TRBV12-5 to TRBJ2-1; 7 nucleotides align to TRBD2. V dropped 0 bases and J dropped 8; count of bases not matched to a gene: 10. Germline loops: CDR1 LGHNT, CDR2 FRNRAP. The CDR3 has 16 residues. CDR3: CASGLVPSGVVHEQFF. The DNA of the CDR3 is TGTGCTAGTGGTTTGGTACCAAGCGGGGTCGTCCATGAGCAGTTCTTC. The whole variable domain, remainder taken from reference TRBV12-5 and TRBJ2-1, is DARVTQTPRHKVTEMGQEVTMRCQPILGHNTVFWYRQTMMQGLELLAYFRNRAPLDDSGMPKDRFSAEMPDATLATLKIQPSEPRDSAVYFCASGLVPSGVVHEQFFGPGTRLTVL.

This sequence joins TRBV6-5 and TRBJ1-4; 9 bases agree with TRBD1. This CDR3 contains 16 residues. The germline CDR1 and CDR2 sequences are MNHEY and SVGAGI. V trimming: 4 bases; J trimming: 8 bases; junction bases outside the gene matches: 11. Written as DNA, the CDR3 is TGTGCCAGCAGTTGGGGCGCGGGGACAGGGCACGAAAAACTGTTTTTT. Translation: CASSWGAGTGHEKLFF.

CDR3: CASSLSPTGMLRNTEAFF. CDR3 bases: TGTGCCAGCAGCCTCTCCCCCACGGGGATGCTAAGGAACACTGAAGCTTTCTTT. V and J are TRBV7-9 and TRBJ1-1, with D uncertain. Trimming left V 5 bases short and J 1 base short, with 23 bases between. Per the germline V gene, CDR1 is SEHNR and CDR2 is FQNEAQ (reference sequence). The CDR3 is 18 amino acids.

CDR3: CASSLSWTSGYNEQFF. In nucleotides, the CDR3 is TGTGCCAGCAGTTTATCTTGGACTAGCGGGTACAATGAGCAGTTCTTC. The rearrangement joins TRBV27 to TRBJ2-1; the match to TRBD2 covers 11 bases. This CDR3 has 16 residues. The germline V gene has CDR1 MNHEY and CDR2 SMNVEV (reference sequence). V was clipped by 0 bases and J by 4 bases; unmatched bases: 2.